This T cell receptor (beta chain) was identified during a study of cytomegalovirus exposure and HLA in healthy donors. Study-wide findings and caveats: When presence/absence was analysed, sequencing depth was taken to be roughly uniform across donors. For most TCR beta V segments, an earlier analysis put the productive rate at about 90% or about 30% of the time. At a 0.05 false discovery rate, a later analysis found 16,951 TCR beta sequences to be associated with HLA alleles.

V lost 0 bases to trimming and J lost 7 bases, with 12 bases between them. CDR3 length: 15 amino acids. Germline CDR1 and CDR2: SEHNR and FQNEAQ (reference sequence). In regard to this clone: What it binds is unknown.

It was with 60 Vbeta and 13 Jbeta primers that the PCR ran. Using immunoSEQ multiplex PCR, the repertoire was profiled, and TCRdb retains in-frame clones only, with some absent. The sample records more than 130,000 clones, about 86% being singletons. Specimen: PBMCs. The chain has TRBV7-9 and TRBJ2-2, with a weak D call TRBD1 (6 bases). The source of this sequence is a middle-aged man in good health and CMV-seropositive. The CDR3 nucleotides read TGTGCCAGCAGCTTAGCGAGCAGGGGTGACGGGGAGCTGTTTTTT. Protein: CASSLASRGDGELFF.